This is a list of T cell receptor beta chains from one sample in a study of blood T cell repertoires in COVID-19. The data were produced by immunoSEQ multiplex PCR, yet TCRdb's version contains in-frame clones alone and is incomplete. This sample carries about 68,000 clones, 70% to 90% of them seen once, and the ten largest clones take 1.4%. Sequencing input: peripheral blood. These TCRs come from a woman between 55 and 75 years old with acute or convalescent COVID-19. CDR3s include the opening cysteine and the closing phenylalanine or tryptophan. A D gene is named only where the DNA matches it firmly. Only some rows state a clone size, as once, few, many or a class for expanded clones.

J: TRBJ2-2; D: -; V: TRBV27; size: -; DNA: TGTGCCAGCAGTTTAAGTAGGGGATTGTTTTTCAGGGAGCTGTTTTTT; CDR3: CASSLSRGLFFRELFF
J: TRBJ2-3; D: TRBD2; V: TRBV7-2; size: -; DNA: TGTGCCAGCAGCCCCGGGACTAGCGGAAATACGCAGTATTTT; CDR3: CASSPGTSGNTQYF
J: TRBJ2-1; D: TRBD2; V: TRBV9; size: -; DNA: TGTGCCAGCAGCGTAGCTAAGACTAGCCTCTACAATGAGCAGTTCTTC; CDR3: CASSVAKTSLYNEQFF
J: TRBJ1-2; D: TRBD1; V: TRBV6-5; size: few; DNA: TGTGCCAGCACCGACCGGGACAGGGGATCGTACACCTTC; CDR3: CASTDRDRGSYTF
J: TRBJ2-3; D: TRBD2; V: TRBV9; size: -; DNA: TGTGCCAGCAGCCTGAGCGGGAGGAGCACAGATACGCAGTATTTT; CDR3: CASSLSGRSTDTQYF
J: TRBJ2-1; D: TRBD1; V: TRBV5-1; size: -; DNA: TGCGCCAGCAGCTTGGGTGGGACAGGGGCGTACAATGAGCAGTTCTTC; CDR3: CASSLGGTGAYNEQFF
J: TRBJ1-2; D: -; V: TRBV30; size: -; DNA: TGTGCCTGGAGTACCCAGGGAGGTGGCTACACCTTC; CDR3: CAWSTQGGGYTF
J: TRBJ2-5; D: -; V: TRBV29-1; size: once; DNA: TGCAGCGGGGGAGAGCAAGAGACCCAGTACTTC; CDR3: CSGGEQETQYF
J: TRBJ1-1; D: TRBD1; V: TRBV14; size: once; DNA: TGTGCCAGCAGACAAGGGACAGGGTCAGCTTTCTTT; CDR3: CASRQGTGSAFF
J: TRBJ2-3; D: -; V: TRBV9; size: -; DNA: TGTGCCAGCAGCCAAGGTCCGGATCAGGTCACAGATACGCAGTATTTT; CDR3: CASSQGPDQVTDTQYF
J: TRBJ1-1; D: TRBD1; V: TRBV6-6; size: few; DNA: TGTGCCAGCAGTCCCGGACAGGGAACCACTGAAGCTTTCTTT; CDR3: CASSPGQGTTEAFF
J: TRBJ1-1; D: TRBD1; V: TRBV28; size: -; DNA: TGTGCCAGCAGTTTGACAGGGGCCAAGAACACTGAAGCTTTCTTT; CDR3: CASSLTGAKNTEAFF
J: TRBJ2-1; D: TRBD2; V: TRBV2; size: -; DNA: TGTGCCAGCAGCCCCGGGACTAGCGGGAGGGCCGGGAGTGAGCAGTTCTTC; CDR3: CASSPGTSGRAGSEQFF
J: TRBJ1-1; D: -; V: TRBV7-8; size: -; DNA: TGTGCCAGCACCTACCGGGAGGGTTTGAACACTGAAGCTTTCTTT; CDR3: CASTYREGLNTEAFF
J: TRBJ1-4; D: -; V: TRBV15; size: -; DNA: TGTGCCACCAGCAGAGATGGGGGGGCAGGACTAAATGAAAAACTGTTTTTT; CDR3: CATSRDGGAGLNEKLFF
J: TRBJ1-4; D: -; V: TRBV27; size: once; DNA: TGTGCCAGCAGTTTAAGGGGTACAACTAATGAAAAACTGTTTTTT; CDR3: CASSLRGTTNEKLFF
J: TRBJ2-6; D: -; V: TRBV7-6; size: -; DNA: TGTGCCAGCAGCTTAGCGGTCAGGGGAGCAGCTGGGGCCAACGTCCTGACTTTC; CDR3: CASSLAVRGAAGANVLTF
J: TRBJ1-3; D: TRBD1; V: TRBV7-2; size: -; DNA: TGTGCCAGCAGCTACGACAGGGGGCCTGGAAACACCATATATTTT; CDR3: CASSYDRGPGNTIYF
J: TRBJ1-2; D: -; V: TRBV4-1; size: -; DNA: TGCGCCAGCAGCCAAGAGCCCCCTCCCCTCCCAGGCTATGGCTACACCTTC; CDR3: CASSQEPPPLPGYGYTF
J: TRBJ1-6; D: TRBD1; V: TRBV20-1; size: -; DNA: TGCAGTGCTAGTGAGGTCAGGGGGAATAATTCACCCCTCCACTTT; CDR3: CSASEVRGNNSPLHF
J: TRBJ1-1; D: -; V: TRBV12-3/TRBV12-4; size: -; DNA: TGTGCCAGCAGTGGGACAAGCAACACTGAAGCTTTCTTT; CDR3: CASSGTSNTEAFF
J: TRBJ1-6; D: -; V: TRBV4-2; size: -; DNA: TGTGCCAGCAGCCAAGCCCAAACCGGGGGGGGTTGGAATTCACCCCTCCACTTT; CDR3: CASSQAQTGGGWNSPLHF
J: TRBJ2-1; D: -; V: TRBV5-1; size: -; DNA: TGCGCCAGCAGCTTTGGAGCGGGACAATTTAATGAGCAGTTCTTC; CDR3: CASSFGAGQFNEQFF
J: TRBJ1-2; D: TRBD1; V: TRBV5-6; size: -; DNA: TGTGCCAGCAGCCCGACAGGGCTTAACTATGGCTACACCTTC; CDR3: CASSPTGLNYGYTF
J: TRBJ2-7; D: TRBD2; V: TRBV4-1; size: -; DNA: TGCGCCAGCAGCCAGACTAGCGGGAGCTCCTACGAGCAGTACTTC; CDR3: CASSQTSGSSYEQYF
J: TRBJ1-1; D: -; V: TRBV2; size: -; DNA: TGTGCCAGCAGAACAAACGGAGCAGGGGCGGAAGCTTTCTTT; CDR3: CASRTNGAGAEAFF
J: TRBJ1-4; D: -; V: TRBV7-2; size: -; DNA: TGTGCCAGCCAGCAGGGGCCGGCTAATGAAAAACTGTTTTTT; CDR3: CASQQGPANEKLFF
J: TRBJ2-6; D: TRBD2; V: TRBV6-4; size: few; DNA: TGTGCCAGCAGTAAATTAGCGGGGGCCACCATCTCTGGGGCCAACGTCCTGACTTTC; CDR3: CASSKLAGATISGANVLTF
J: TRBJ1-6; D: TRBD1; V: TRBV6-6; size: -; DNA: TGTGCCAGCAGGTTGGGACAGGAAAATTCACCCCTCCACTTT; CDR3: CASRLGQENSPLHF
J: TRBJ1-6; D: -; V: TRBV6-6; size: -; DNA: TGTGCCAGCAGTCCCCGGGACAAGATTAATTCACCCCTCCACTTT; CDR3: CASSPRDKINSPLHF
J: TRBJ2-7; D: -; V: TRBV5-5; size: -; DNA: TGTGCCAGCAGCTTTGTTAGCGGCTACGAGCAGTACTTC; CDR3: CASSFVSGYEQYF
J: TRBJ2-7; D: TRBD1; V: TRBV19; size: -; DNA: TGTGCCAGTAGTGTTGGACAGGGGGTGAAGGAGCAGTACTTC; CDR3: CASSVGQGVKEQYF
J: TRBJ2-7; D: TRBD2; V: TRBV11-2; size: -; DNA: TGTGCCAGCAGCTCGGGGGGGTACGAGCAGTACTTC; CDR3: CASSSGGYEQYF
J: TRBJ1-1; D: -; V: TRBV19; size: -; DNA: TGTGCCAGTACTACAGGTCGGGGGGCCACTGAAGCTTTCTTT; CDR3: CASTTGRGATEAFF
J: TRBJ2-1; D: TRBD2; V: TRBV2; size: -; DNA: TGTGCCAGCAGTGGAATGGCGGGGGGATACAATGAGCAGTTCTTC; CDR3: CASSGMAGGYNEQFF
J: TRBJ1-2; D: -; V: TRBV28; size: -; DNA: TGTGCCAGCAGTTTAGACTTAGTACAGGGCAATGGCTACACCTTC; CDR3: CASSLDLVQGNGYTF
J: TRBJ2-7; D: TRBD1; V: TRBV4-1; size: -; DNA: TGCGCCAGCAGCAAGACAGGGTTCGACTACGAGCAGTACTTC; CDR3: CASSKTGFDYEQYF
J: TRBJ1-1; D: -; V: TRBV19; size: -; DNA: TGTGCCACCTTTAGCTCCCGTGGGACATTTATCGCTGAAGCTTTCTTT; CDR3: CATFSSRGTFIAEAFF
J: TRBJ2-7; D: -; V: TRBV28; size: -; DNA: TGTGCCAGCAACACCCAACAGACCTACTCCTACGAGCAGTACTTC; CDR3: CASNTQQTYSYEQYF
J: TRBJ2-1; D: -; V: TRBV7-8; size: -; DNA: TGTGCCAGCAGTACGGGTGGGAGACGACGATCCTACAATGAGCAGTTCTTC; CDR3: CASSTGGRRRSYNEQFF
J: TRBJ2-2; D: -; V: TRBV19; size: -; DNA: TGTGCCAGTAGCCCGGTGCCCGGGGAGCTGTTTTTT; CDR3: CASSPVPGELFF
J: TRBJ1-1; D: TRBD1; V: TRBV27; size: -; DNA: TGTGCCAGCAGTCGAACAGGGGGAGGCACTGAAGCTTTCTTT; CDR3: CASSRTGGGTEAFF
J: TRBJ2-7; D: TRBD2; V: TRBV28; size: -; DNA: TGTGCCAGCACCCGGACTAGCTATTCCTACGAGCAGTACTTC; CDR3: CASTRTSYSYEQYF
J: TRBJ2-1; D: -; V: TRBV11-2; size: once; DNA: TGTGCCAGCAGCCCCGCGGACAGAAGTTACAATGAGCAGTTCTTC; CDR3: CASSPADRSYNEQFF
J: TRBJ1-2; D: -; V: TRBV10-3; size: -; DNA: TGTGCCATCAGTGACGGAGGCCTTAACTATGGCTACACCTTC; CDR3: CAISDGGLNYGYTF
J: TRBJ1-1; D: TRBD1; V: TRBV19; size: few; DNA: TGTGCCAGTAGTTCGGGCTCAGGGGGGAACACTGAAGCTTTCTTT; CDR3: CASSSGSGGNTEAFF
J: TRBJ1-2; D: TRBD1; V: TRBV25-1; size: -; DNA: TGTGCCAGCAGTGGGACAGGGGGCTTTGGCTACACCTTC; CDR3: CASSGTGGFGYTF
J: TRBJ2-1; D: TRBD2; V: TRBV5-1; size: -; DNA: TGCGCCAGCAGCTTGGGGACTAGCGGGGGATGGAGCTCCTACAATGAGCAGTTCTTC; CDR3: CASSLGTSGGWSSYNEQFF
J: TRBJ1-1; D: -; V: TRBV5-1; size: -; DNA: TGCGCCAGCAGCTTGGGCCCGGGGAAAAGGGAAGCTTTCTTT; CDR3: CASSLGPGKREAFF
J: TRBJ1-2; D: -; V: TRBV29-1; size: many; DNA: TGCAGCGTTGTCCGGGGGGCAGGTTATGGCTACACCTTC; CDR3: CSVVRGAGYGYTF
J: TRBJ1-6; D: TRBD1; V: TRBV11-2; size: -; DNA: TGTGCCAGCACTAAGACAGGGGTATTCAATTCACCCCTCCACTTT; CDR3: CASTKTGVFNSPLHF
J: TRBJ1-6; D: -; V: TRBV7-9; size: -; DNA: TGTGCCAGCAGCTTAGCTATCCGCGAAAATTCACCCCTCCACTTT; CDR3: CASSLAIRENSPLHF
J: TRBJ2-5; D: TRBD1; V: TRBV5-1; size: -; DNA: TGCGCCAGCAGCTCAGGCCAAGGGACAGGCAAAGAGACCCAGTACTTC; CDR3: CASSSGQGTGKETQYF
J: TRBJ2-3; D: -; V: TRBV9; size: few; DNA: TGTGCCAGCAGCGTAGCTGAGAGGGCCACAGATACGCAGTATTTT; CDR3: CASSVAERATDTQYF